These 2 T cell receptor beta chains were sequenced from one sample in a study of blood T cell repertoires in COVID-19. This table comes from immunoSEQ multiplex PCR, and its TCRdb copy is limited to in-frame clones, with some not included. The sample consists of about 360,000 clones, approximately 86% of them appearing once. The material sequenced was peripheral blood. These TCRs come from a woman aged 55-69 years with COVID-19, enrolled during active disease.

The chain recombines TRBV9 with TRBJ1-2, with 10 positions matching TRBD1. The CDR3 spans 15 residues. The V and J ends lost 4 bases and 2 bases, in that order; junction bases with no gene match: 5. The germline gives CDR1 SGDLS, CDR2 YYNGEE. This chain's CDR3 is CASSTRTGGNYGYTF. CDR3 sequence (DNA): TGTGCCAGCAGCACCCGGACAGGGGGAAACTATGGCTACACCTTC.

V usage is TRBV7-2 and J usage is TRBJ1-2; possible D gene TRBD1, 6 bases. There are 14 residues in the CDR3. The V gene's germline CDR1 is SGHTA and CDR2 FQGNSA. The V gene lost 6 bases and the J gene lost 5 bases, with 16 bases spanning the gap. CDR3 sequence reads: CASRMVGGLYGYTF. The CDR3, as DNA: TGTGCCAGCAGGATGGTCGGGGGGCTTTATGGCTACACCTTC.